This TCR beta chain is from a study of regulatory T cells in long-lasting Graves disease (dated by TCRdb to the early 2020s). Notes on the research overall: Antithyroid drugs had been taken for less than 3 months by newly diagnosed Graves' disease patients. Peripheral blood TCR sequencing and RNA sequencing compared persistent Graves' disease patients with newly diagnosed Graves' disease patients. The study took place in China and was registered as a clinical trial. A total of approximately 35 samples were covered by TCR sequencing, comprising some 13 persistent and 20 or so newly diagnosed Graves' disease patients.

Overall results and qualifications from the work: TRBV28, TRBJ1-2 and TRBJ2-5 were preferentially used in persistent disease, while TRBV20-1 and TRBJ2-1 were favored in newly diagnosed disease. Peripheral blood alone was examined, since thyroid tissue, which constituted the primary lesion, could not be accessed. Patients with persistent disease shared more public clonotypes (approximately 2,500) than newly diagnosed patients did (approximately 990). Lower TCR Shannon entropy and fewer highly expanded clones were observed in persistent Graves' disease patients than in newly diagnosed patients, which suggested clonal expansion. Only the TCR beta chain was sequenced and analyzed. The authors acknowledged the small sample size as a limitation that may reduce accuracy.

The library was produced with multiplex PCR. This sample was sequenced with an Illumina HiSeq 4000. iRepertoire HTBI primers and Arm-PCR amplification of CDR3 regions were used to construct TCR beta libraries. Gel purification was performed on PCR products prior to sequencing. The authors' pipeline ran thus. Gene usage analysis of CDR3 amino acid clonotypes relied on the approximately 60 TRBV and 14 TRBJ segments identified across samples. Filtered high-quality paired reads were merged into contigs using COPE and FqMerger. BLAST was used to align contigs to IMGT TRBV, TRBD and TRBJ reference genes, and CDR3 was defined according to IMGT. Clonotypes above 0.1% frequency were classified as highly expanded clones. Shannon entropy was used to measure repertoire diversity, and the Gini coefficient was used to measure V-J evenness. A clonotype found in more than one individual was treated as public. TCRdb handled the public reads itself, with Q25 trimming in fastp and clone calling in MiXCR, and kept productive beta chains. Rows with one shared CDR3 protein collapse into an entry with the most common genes and DNA. These V and J calls rely on TCRdb rather than the paper's analysis. For this sample the table gives roughly 400,000 distinct CDR3 sequences, of which roughly 15% were detected only once. The ten largest clonotypes hold about 8.3% of the sample.

Sample time point, as interpreted from the label and publication: newly diagnosed GD, antithyroid drugs for less than 3 months. RNA was extracted from PBMCs in TRIzol for both TCR sequencing and RNA sequencing. The diagnosis of Graves' disease was made according to American Thyroid Association guidelines. The patients came from an endocrinology department in Xi'an, China. From each patient, about 8.9 milliliters of peripheral blood was collected into an EDTA anticoagulant tube. Ficoll Paque Plus density gradient separation was used to isolate PBMCs, and no further T cell sorting was done. An Agilent 2100 Bioanalyzer and agarose gel were used to assess RNA quality, and a NanoDrop 2000 was used to measure RNA concentration. Including the terminal cysteine and phenylalanine, the CDR3 comprises 15 residues. The only DNA kept is the CDR3, 45 bases in frame from the first base. CDR1 and CDR2, looked up from the germline V gene (reference sequence), are DFQATT and SNEGSKA. Unmatched junction bases come to 8, with V trimmed by 5 bases and J by 5 bases.

This clonotype was detected many times. Its antigen specificity is not known. Per-base qualities were not stored, and no clone one base away is much larger. These same records also appear under a second study, on T cells in Graves' hyperthyroidism and ophthalmopathy. Taken from the second paper: A patient counted as having stable Graves' hyperthyroidism if no progression to ophthalmopathy occurred over 18 months of follow-up. Hyperthyroidism patients were aged 18 to 65 years and newly diagnosed, with disease duration of less than 2 months. Patients with uncontrolled infections, other autoimmune diseases, pregnancy or lactation were excluded. Diagnoses were established on the basis of clinical symptoms, serum thyroxine and TRAb, thyroid ultrasound, and orbital computed tomography. For the first round of RT-PCR on the TCR CDR3, the HTBI primer set was used together with the Qiagen OneStep RT-PCR kit. Blood samples also contained most of the expanded thyroid clonotypes (frequency above 0.001), which suggests that blood repertoires may reflect thyroid immune responses. In cross-validation, a model built on a 13 V-J signature told ophthalmopathy apart from stable hyperthyroidism with about 90% sensitivity and approximately 84% specificity, and in testing the same model reached 80%/75%. In validation, progression to ophthalmopathy was predicted by the model with around 71% sensitivity and approximately 78% specificity, a median of approximately 6.5 months before onset. To identify TCR V-J signatures that set the groups apart, the researchers used a discovery cohort of 100 patients, made up of around 40 with Graves' ophthalmopathy and some 58 with stable Graves' hyperthyroidism. An independent validation cohort of under 20 hyperthyroidism patients and about 16 patients who later progressed to ophthalmopathy tested prospective prediction of ophthalmopathy. The 85 to 100 discovery patients were randomly split 7:3 into training and test sets. Thyroid tissue and blood T-cell repertoires from roughly six Graves' hyperthyroidism patients were also compared in the study. After blood sampling, hyperthyroidism patients were treated with methimazole at a starting dose of 30 mg daily, and ophthalmopathy patients were treated with high-dose intravenous methylprednisolone. A second multiplex PCR round built the libraries, followed by size selection and purification. Paired-end sequencing of the libraries was performed with 100 bp reads on an Illumina HiSeq2000. SOAPnuke was used to process the raw data, removing reads that contained adapters or uncalled bases, had a mean Phred below 15, or lacked an exact match to the constant primer or identifier. COPE v1.2.5 was used to merge high-quality paired reads, and clonotypes were defined as unique nucleotide sequences. Clonotypes were aligned to IMGT TRBV, TRBD and TRBJ reference segments using MiTCR v1.1. The analysis included only V-J combinations with a frequency above 0.0001, which together covered 99% to 99.2% of the repertoires. A TCS score was defined as the ratio between F50 (clonal expansion) and ExV (chaos), using BLOSUM62-based TCRdist between CDR3 peptides within each V-J. Welch's t-statistics and random forest reduced 500 to 550 V-J features to roughly 13, which were used in a naive Bayes classifier (R e1071). No statistical method was used to fix the sample size in advance, and group allocation was not hidden from the investigators. The paper reports TCR Vbeta CDR3 sequencing of some 140 peripheral blood samples: some 41 ophthalmopathy, approximately 74 hyperthyroidism and approximately 17 progressor patients.

The receptor chain draws on TRBV20-1 and TRBJ2-3; TRBD2 agrees with 12 junctional bases. This receptor was obtained from a woman aged 40 to 50 with Graves disease. Donor details come from another sample of the same person, matched by shared clones. The sequenced sample was peripheral blood mononuclear cells (PBMCs), obtained at new diagnosis, from a patient treated with antithyroid drugs. CDR3 reads: CSAGGLAGPRDTQYF. The DNA is TGCAGTGCTGGAGGACTAGCGGGACCGAGAGATACGCAGTATTTT.